The present T cell receptor beta chain was sequenced within a study of shared clonotypes between healthy human individuals. Original analysis: ImmunoSEQ yielded junction-only sequences lacking quality scores, so filtering differed. Repertoires were generated with immunoSEQ multiplex PCR, while TCRdb's copy carries only in-frame clones and drops some. V and J calls plus clone size are reproduced from that table; the DNA served to infer D and trimming. Among about 470,000 clones, roughly 77% were seen once, and the ten largest hold approximately 13%. This clone was seen more than once but under ten times. This receptor was obtained from a woman in her forties in good health. Some clones in this sample may be carry-over from other donors' samples. The source material was PBMCs.

The DNA of the CDR3 is TGTGCCAGCAGCTTTAGCAGGGACGACACCGGGGAGCTGTTTTTT. It codes for CASSFSRDDTGELFF. V usage is TRBV7-3 and J usage is TRBJ2-2; D tentatively reads TRBD1 or TRBD2 (5 bases each). Looked up from germline, CDR1 is SGHTA and CDR2 is FQGTGA. The CDR3 sequence is 15 residues long. V gave up 3 bases and J gave up 3 bases, with 11 bases separating them.